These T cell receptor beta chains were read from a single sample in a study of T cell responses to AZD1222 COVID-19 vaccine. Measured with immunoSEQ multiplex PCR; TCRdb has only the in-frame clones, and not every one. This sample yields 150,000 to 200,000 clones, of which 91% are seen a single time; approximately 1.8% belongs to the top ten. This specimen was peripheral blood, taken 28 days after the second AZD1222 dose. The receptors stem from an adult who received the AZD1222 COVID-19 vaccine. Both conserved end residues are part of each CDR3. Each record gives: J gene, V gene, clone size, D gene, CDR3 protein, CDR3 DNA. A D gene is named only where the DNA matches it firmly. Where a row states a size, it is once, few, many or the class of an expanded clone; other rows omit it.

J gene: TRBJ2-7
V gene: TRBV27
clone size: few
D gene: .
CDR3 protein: CASSRVVGDWYEQYF
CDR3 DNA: TGTGCCAGCAGCCGCGTTGTTGGGGATTGGTACGAGCAGTACTTC

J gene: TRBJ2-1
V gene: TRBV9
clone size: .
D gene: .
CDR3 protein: CASSPRERRYNEQFF
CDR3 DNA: TGTGCCAGCAGCCCCCGGGAGAGGAGGTACAATGAGCAGTTCTTC

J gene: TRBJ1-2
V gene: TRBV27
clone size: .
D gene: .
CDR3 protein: CASSLGQNYGYTF
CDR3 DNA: TGTGCCAGCAGTTTGGGGCAAAACTATGGCTACACCTTC

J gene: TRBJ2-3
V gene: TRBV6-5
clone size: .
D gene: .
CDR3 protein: CASPPRSSDTQYF
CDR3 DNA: TGTGCCAGCCCGCCCCGTTCTTCAGATACGCAGTATTTT

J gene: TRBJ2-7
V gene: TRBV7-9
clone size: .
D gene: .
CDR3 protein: CASSSDSRGLHEQYF
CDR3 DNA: TGTGCCAGCAGCTCCGACAGCAGGGGACTCCACGAGCAGTACTTC

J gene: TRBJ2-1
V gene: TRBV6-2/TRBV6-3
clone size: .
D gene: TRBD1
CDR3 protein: CASSTLGQANNRQQFF
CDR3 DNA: TGTGCCAGCAGCACCCTCGGACAGGCCAACAATCGACAGCAGTTCTTC

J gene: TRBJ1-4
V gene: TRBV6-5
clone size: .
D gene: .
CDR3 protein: CASDQGYNEKLFF
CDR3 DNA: TGTGCCAGCGATCAGGGTTATAATGAAAAACTGTTTTTT

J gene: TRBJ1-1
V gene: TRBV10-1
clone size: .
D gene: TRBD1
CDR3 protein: CASSANTGGKTEAFF
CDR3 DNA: TGCGCCAGCAGTGCCAACACAGGGGGCAAGACTGAAGCTTTCTTT

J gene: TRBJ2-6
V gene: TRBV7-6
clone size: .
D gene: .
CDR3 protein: CASSLVFARSGANVLTF
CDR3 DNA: TGTGCCAGCAGCTTGGTTTTTGCGCGGTCTGGGGCCAACGTCCTGACTTTC

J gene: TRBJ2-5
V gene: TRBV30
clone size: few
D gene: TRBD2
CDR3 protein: CAWSVLAGGWETQYF
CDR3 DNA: TGTGCCTGGAGTGTACTTGCGGGAGGGTGGGAGACCCAGTACTTC

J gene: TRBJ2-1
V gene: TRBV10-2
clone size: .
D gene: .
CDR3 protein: CASSDPGFHEQFF
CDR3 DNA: TGCGCCAGCAGTGACCCAGGGTTCCATGAGCAGTTCTTC

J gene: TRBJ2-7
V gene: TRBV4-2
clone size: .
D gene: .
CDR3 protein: CASSRGGGQRHNYEQYF
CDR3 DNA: TGTGCCAGCAGCCGGGGAGGGGGACAGCGGCATAACTACGAGCAGTACTTC

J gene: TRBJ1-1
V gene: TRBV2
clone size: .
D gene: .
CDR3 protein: CATHKSGTSAFF
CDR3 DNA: TGTGCCACCCATAAGAGCGGGACTTCGGCTTTCTTT

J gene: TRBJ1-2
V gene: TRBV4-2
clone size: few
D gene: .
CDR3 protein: CASSQEIGIGDYGYTF
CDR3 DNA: TGTGCCAGCAGCCAAGAGATAGGGATTGGGGACTATGGCTACACCTTC

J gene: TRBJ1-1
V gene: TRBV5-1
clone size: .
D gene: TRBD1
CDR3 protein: CASSIQGKGTEAFF
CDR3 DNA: TGCGCCAGCAGCATACAGGGGAAGGGGACTGAAGCTTTCTTT

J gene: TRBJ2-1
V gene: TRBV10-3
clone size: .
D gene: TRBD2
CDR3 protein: CAIIAGLSSYNEQFF
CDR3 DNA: TGTGCCATTATAGCGGGGTTGAGCTCCTACAATGAGCAGTTCTTC

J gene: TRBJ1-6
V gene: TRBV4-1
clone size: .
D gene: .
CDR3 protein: CASSQAGGYSPLHF
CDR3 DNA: TGCGCCAGCAGCCAAGCGGGAGGTTACTCACCCCTCCACTTT

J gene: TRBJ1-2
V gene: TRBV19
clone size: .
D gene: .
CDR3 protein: CASSSLDYGYTF
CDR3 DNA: TGTGCCAGTAGCTCGTTAGACTATGGCTACACCTTC

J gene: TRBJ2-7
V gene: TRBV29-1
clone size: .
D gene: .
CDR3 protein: CSADTGREYEQYF
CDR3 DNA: TGCAGCGCTGATACGGGACGGGAATACGAGCAGTACTTC

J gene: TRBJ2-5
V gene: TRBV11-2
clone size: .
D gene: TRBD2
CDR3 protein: CASSLRRLAGKETQYF
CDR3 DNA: TGTGCCAGCAGCCTACGGCGCCTAGCGGGGAAAGAGACCCAGTACTTC

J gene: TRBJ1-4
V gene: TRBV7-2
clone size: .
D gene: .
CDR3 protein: CASSLFGGAREKLFF
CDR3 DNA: TGTGCCAGCAGCTTATTCGGGGGGGCGCGCGAAAAACTGTTTTTT

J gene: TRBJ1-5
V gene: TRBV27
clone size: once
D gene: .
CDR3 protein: CASSWGTNQPQHF
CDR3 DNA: TGTGCCAGCAGTTGGGGGACCAATCAGCCCCAGCATTTT

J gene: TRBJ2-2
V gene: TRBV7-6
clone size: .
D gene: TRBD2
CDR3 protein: CASSFGFGGGANTGELFF
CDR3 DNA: TGTGCCAGCAGCTTTGGTTTTGGCGGGGGGGCGAACACCGGGGAGCTGTTTTTT

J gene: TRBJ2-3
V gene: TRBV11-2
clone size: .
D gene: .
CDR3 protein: CASSLKKRTDTQYF
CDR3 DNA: TGTGCCAGCAGCTTAAAGAAGCGCACAGATACGCAGTATTTT

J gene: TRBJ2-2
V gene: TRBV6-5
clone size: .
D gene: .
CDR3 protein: CASRTAPELFF
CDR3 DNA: TGTGCCAGCCGGACCGCCCCTGAGCTGTTTTTT

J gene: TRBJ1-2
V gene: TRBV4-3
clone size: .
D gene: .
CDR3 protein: CASSPRVRGGYTF
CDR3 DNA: TGCGCCAGCAGCCCTAGGGTAAGAGGGGGCTACACCTTC

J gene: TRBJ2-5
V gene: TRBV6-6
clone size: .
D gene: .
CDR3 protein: CASSDPGSYQETQYF
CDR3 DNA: TGTGCCAGCAGTGACCCCGGATCGTACCAAGAGACCCAGTACTTC

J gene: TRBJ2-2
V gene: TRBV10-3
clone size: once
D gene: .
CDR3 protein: CAISDADTGELFF
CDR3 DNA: TGTGCCATCAGTGACGCAGACACCGGGGAGCTGTTTTTT

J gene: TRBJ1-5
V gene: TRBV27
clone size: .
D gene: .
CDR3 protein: CASSLGGALGQPQHF
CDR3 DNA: TGTGCCAGCAGTTTAGGGGGGGCGTTAGGTCAGCCCCAGCATTTT

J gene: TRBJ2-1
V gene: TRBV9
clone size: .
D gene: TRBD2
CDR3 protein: CASSVGGSGMNEQFF
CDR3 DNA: TGTGCCAGCAGCGTAGGGGGTAGCGGGATGAATGAGCAGTTCTTC

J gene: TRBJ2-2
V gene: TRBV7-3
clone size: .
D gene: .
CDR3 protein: CASSLTRSSGRTGELFF
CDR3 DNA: TGTGCCAGCAGCTTAACGAGGAGTAGCGGTCGGACCGGGGAGCTGTTTTTT